These T cell receptor beta chains were read from a single sample in a study of shared clonotypes between healthy human individuals. Using immunoSEQ multiplex PCR, the repertoire was profiled, and TCRdb retains in-frame clones only, with some absent. The table lists about 980,000 clones, 70% to 85% of them singletons. Sequenced material: memory CD4+ T cells sorted from blood. The receptors derive from a young man in good health. CDR3s include the opening cysteine and the closing phenylalanine or tryptophan. A D gene is named only where the DNA matches it firmly. Clone size is shown for a subset of rows, as once, few, many or a class of expanded clone.

D gene	clone size	V gene	J gene	CDR3 DNA	CDR3 protein
TRBD1	NA	TRBV10-3	TRBJ1-5	TGTGCCATCAGTGATAGGCAGGGGGGTTATAGCAATCAGCCCCAGCATTTT	CAISDRQGGYSNQPQHF
TRBD2	NA	TRBV10-3	TRBJ2-1	TGTGCCATCAGGGGAGGGACTGCGTACAATGAGCAGTTCTTC	CAIRGGTAYNEQFF
NA	NA	TRBV20-1	TRBJ2-3	TGCAGTGCTACTAGAACAGATACGCAGTATTTT	CSATRTDTQYF
NA	NA	TRBV5-8	TRBJ1-3	TGTGCCAGCAGCCCGGGACGGCTCTCTGGAAACACCATATATTTT	CASSPGRLSGNTIYF
NA	NA	TRBV6-5	TRBJ2-5	TGTGCCAGCAGTTACTCGGGGGAGGGGGGGCGAGAGACCCAGTACTTC	CASSYSGEGGRETQYF
NA	NA	TRBV7-3	TRBJ2-3	TGTGCCAGCAGCTTTAAGGAGTTTTCCACAGATACGCAGTATTTT	CASSFKEFSTDTQYF
NA	NA	TRBV11-2	TRBJ2-3	TGTGCCAGCAGCCAACCGGGGCCTACAGATACGCAGTATTTT	CASSQPGPTDTQYF
NA	NA	TRBV7-2	TRBJ1-4	TGTGCCAGCAGCTTAATTTTCGGGGGTATAAATGAAAAACTGTTTTTT	CASSLIFGGINEKLFF
NA	NA	TRBV18	TRBJ1-1	TGTGCCAGCTCAGGGCAGGGGCGAAACACTGAAGCTTTCTTT	CASSGQGRNTEAFF
NA	NA	TRBV6-4	TRBJ2-5	TGTGCCAGCAGAAAGGACCCACAAGGGGAGGAGACCCAGTACTTC	CASRKDPQGEETQYF
NA	many	TRBV5-1	TRBJ1-1	TGCGCCAGCAGCTTGGTTCCCGCGAACACTGAAGCTTTCTTT	CASSLVPANTEAFF
NA	many	TRBV2	TRBJ1-2	TGTGCCAGCAGTGAAGCGGGACGGAACTATGGCTACACCTTC	CASSEAGRNYGYTF
TRBD2	NA	TRBV5-6	TRBJ2-3	TGTGCCAGCAGCTTGGAGAGCGGGGGGCGGGGAGATACGCAGTATTTT	CASSLESGGRGDTQYF
NA	NA	TRBV9	TRBJ2-6	TGTGCCAGCAGCCCCTACACCGATCCAGGGTGGTCTGGGGCCAACGTCCTGACTTTC	CASSPYTDPGWSGANVLTF
TRBD1	NA	TRBV27	TRBJ1-2	TGTGCCAGCAGTTTCCGGGACAGTCACGGAGGCTACACCTTC	CASSFRDSHGGYTF
NA	NA	TRBV19	TRBJ1-1	TGTGCCAGTAGTATGACCGCCGGGGTCACTGAAGCTTTCTTT	CASSMTAGVTEAFF
TRBD2	NA	TRBV5-1	TRBJ2-2	TGCGCCAGCAGACTCCTAGCGGGAGTCCCCGGGGAGCTGTTTTTT	CASRLLAGVPGELFF
TRBD1	NA	TRBV7-9	TRBJ1-2	TGTGCCAGCAGCTCCATAGGGGGCAGTAACTATGGCTACACCTTC	CASSSIGGSNYGYTF
NA	NA	TRBV2	TRBJ2-3	TGTGCCAGCAGTGAAATCACAGATACGCAGTATTTT	CASSEITDTQYF
NA	NA	TRBV5-1	TRBJ1-1	TGCGCCAGCAGCGCGCCAGGGCGGGACACTGAAGCTTTCTTT	CASSAPGRDTEAFF
TRBD2	NA	TRBV29-1	TRBJ2-1	TGCAGCGTAGAAAGGACTAGCGCGGGGGGCAATGAGCAGTTCTTC	CSVERTSAGGNEQFF
NA	NA	TRBV5-1	TRBJ2-1	TGCGCCAGCAGCGCAATGAATGGTGGGGATGAGCAGTTCTTC	CASSAMNGGDEQFF
NA	NA	TRBV30	TRBJ2-2	TGTGCCTGGACTCAGGGCGTTGGCACCGGGGAGCTGTTTTTT	CAWTQGVGTGELFF
NA	NA	TRBV11-2	TRBJ2-4	TGTGCCAGCAGCTTATTCGGCATTCAGTACTTC	CASSLFGIQYF
NA	NA	TRBV5-4	TRBJ2-3	TGTGCCAGCAGCCCCGGGGCCCGAAGCACAGATACGCAGTATTTT	CASSPGARSTDTQYF
NA	NA	TRBV6-5	TRBJ1-2	TGTGCCAGCAGTTATGATGGAGGGCCTGGGGGTGGCTACACCTTC	CASSYDGGPGGGYTF
TRBD1	many	TRBV25-1	TRBJ2-3	TGTGCCAGCAGTGAAGGGACAGGGGGGGGAAATACGCAGTATTTT	CASSEGTGGGNTQYF
NA	NA	TRBV18	TRBJ1-2	TGTGCCAGCTCACAAGGGGGTGGCTACACCTTC	CASSQGGGYTF
NA	NA	TRBV7-6	TRBJ2-7	TGTGCCAGCAGCTTAGATAGAGGGTCCTACGAGCAGTACTTC	CASSLDRGSYEQYF
TRBD1	NA	TRBV6-5	TRBJ2-7	TGTGCCAGCAGTCCCACCGGGACAGAGAGCTACGAGCAGTACTTC	CASSPTGTESYEQYF
TRBD2	NA	TRBV2	TRBJ2-5	TGTGCCAGCAGTTATACGGGGGGACAAGAGACCCAGTACTTC	CASSYTGGQETQYF
TRBD1	NA	TRBV19	TRBJ2-1	TGTGCCACCCAGGACAGGGGATACAATGAGCAGTTCTTC	CATQDRGYNEQFF
NA	many	TRBV7-9	TRBJ2-3	TGTGCCAGCAGCCCTAAGGGGCCTGATACGCAGTATTTT	CASSPKGPDTQYF
NA	NA	TRBV7-9	TRBJ1-1	NA	CASSFISVNTEAFF
NA	NA	TRBV5-1	TRBJ2-5	TGCGCCAGCAGCTTGGTTTCCGGGATCCAAGAGACCCAGTACTTC	CASSLVSGIQETQYF
TRBD1	NA	TRBV5-6	TRBJ1-2	TGTGCCAGCAGCTTGGTGGGACAGGGGGGCTATGGCTACACCTTC	CASSLVGQGGYGYTF
TRBD1	NA	TRBV7-9	TRBJ1-1	TGTGCCAGCAGCGGCGGACAGGGGGCTTTCTTT	CASSGGQGAFF
NA	NA	TRBV14	TRBJ2-5	TGTGCCAGCAGCCAGTGGCAGGGAGTGTTGGAGACCCAGTACTTC	CASSQWQGVLETQYF
NA	NA	TRBV30	TRBJ1-1	TGTGCCTGGAGTGTTCTGGGGAGGAGGACTGAAGCTTTCTTT	CAWSVLGRRTEAFF
TRBD1	few	TRBV2	TRBJ1-2	TGTGCCAGCAGTCTCTACCAGGGGGCGAGCGGCTACACCTTC	CASSLYQGASGYTF
NA	NA	TRBV6-1	TRBJ1-5	TGTGCCAGCAGTGAAGGAGGGGGGGTCAATCAGCCCCAGCATTTT	CASSEGGGVNQPQHF
TRBD1	NA	TRBV5-1	TRBJ2-5	TGCGCCAGCAGTTCCGGACAGGTTCGTGATGAGACCCAGTACTTC	CASSSGQVRDETQYF
TRBD1	NA	TRBV6-6	TRBJ1-2	TGTGCCAGCAGCCGGGACAGTTATGGCTACACCTTC	CASSRDSYGYTF
NA	NA	TRBV7-2	TRBJ2-7	TGTGCCAGCAGCTTAAGACTCCCGGGATCCGAGCAGTACTTC	CASSLRLPGSEQYF
TRBD1	NA	TRBV18	TRBJ2-2	TGTGCCAGCGGCAGGGGGACAGCGAACACCGGGGAGCTGTTTTTT	CASGRGTANTGELFF
NA	NA	TRBV29-1	TRBJ2-7	TGCAGCGTTGAACTCCCAGGGAGGACTCAGTACTTC	CSVELPGRTQYF
NA	NA	TRBV20-1	TRBJ1-2	TGCAGTGCCACAGACTATGGCTACACCTTC	CSATDYGYTF
TRBD1	once	TRBV28	TRBJ2-5	TGTGCCAGCAGTTTTCTTGTCGGACAGGGAGTCCAAGAGACCCAGTACTTC	CASSFLVGQGVQETQYF
NA	few	TRBV5-1	TRBJ2-5	TGCGCCAGCAGCACTCGACCGGAGCAAGGGACCCAGTACTTC	CASSTRPEQGTQYF
NA	NA	TRBV28	TRBJ2-1	TGTGCCAGCAGTTTAGTACTCAACTACAATGAGCAGTTCTTC	CASSLVLNYNEQFF
TRBD2	NA	TRBV7-2	TRBJ2-7	TGTGCCAGCAGCACCACTAGCGGGAGGCCTGAGCAGTACTTC	CASSTTSGRPEQYF
NA	NA	TRBV19	TRBJ1-5	TGTGCCAGCCCGAAAAGGGCAGTTGGGCAGCCCCAGCATTTT	CASPKRAVGQPQHF
TRBD1	NA	TRBV5-8	TRBJ2-5	TGTGCCAGCACCAATCCGGGACAGGGTGTTACGGAGACCCAGTACTTC	CASTNPGQGVTETQYF
NA	NA	TRBV6-5	TRBJ2-5	TGTGCCAGCAGCTACGGGATCGGGGAGACCCAGTACTTC	CASSYGIGETQYF
NA	NA	TRBV28	TRBJ2-2	TGTGCCAGCAGTCCCCCCTCAGGGAACACCGGGGAGCTGTTTTTT	CASSPPSGNTGELFF